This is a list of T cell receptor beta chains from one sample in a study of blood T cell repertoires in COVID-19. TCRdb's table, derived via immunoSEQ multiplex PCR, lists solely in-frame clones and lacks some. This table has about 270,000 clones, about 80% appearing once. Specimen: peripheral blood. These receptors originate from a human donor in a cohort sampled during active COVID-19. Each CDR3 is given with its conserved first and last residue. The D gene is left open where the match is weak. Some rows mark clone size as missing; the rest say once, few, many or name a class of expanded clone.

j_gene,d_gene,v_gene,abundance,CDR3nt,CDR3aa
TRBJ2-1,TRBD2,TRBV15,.,TGTGCCACCAGCAGCCCCAAAGCGGGGGGGAGCTACAATGAGCAGTTCTTC,CATSSPKAGGSYNEQFF
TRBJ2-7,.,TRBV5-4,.,TGTGCCAGCAGCTTGGGACAAGCGGGTTACGAGCAGTACTTC,CASSLGQAGYEQYF
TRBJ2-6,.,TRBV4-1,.,TGCGCCAGCAGCCAACCCCCTGGGGACACATACTCTGGGGCCAACGTCCTGACTTTC,CASSQPPGDTYSGANVLTF
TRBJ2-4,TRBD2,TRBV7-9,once,TGTGCCAGCAGCTTCGGACTAGCGGGGGGTTCGGCCAAAAACATTCAGTACTTC,CASSFGLAGGSAKNIQYF
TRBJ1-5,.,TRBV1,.,TGCACCAGCAGCCAAGATATTTTGTCGGACAGTGATAGCAATCAGCCCCAGCATTTT,CTSSQDILSDSDSNQPQHF
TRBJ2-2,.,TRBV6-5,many,TGTGCCAGCAGTTACTCGAGTACCGGGGAGCTGTTTTTT,CASSYSSTGELFF
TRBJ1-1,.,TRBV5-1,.,TGCGCCAGCAGCTTATCAGGGGTAACTGAAGCTTTCTTT,CASSLSGVTEAFF
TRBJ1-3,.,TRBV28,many,TGTGCCAGCAGTTTAAGGCAGGTTGGAAACACCATATATTTT,CASSLRQVGNTIYF
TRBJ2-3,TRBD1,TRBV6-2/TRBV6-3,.,TGTGCCAGCAGTTACGCGGGGACAGGGAAGGATACGCAGTATTTT,CASSYAGTGKDTQYF
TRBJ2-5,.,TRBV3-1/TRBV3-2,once,TGTGCCAGCAGCCAAGGCCGAGGGACCCAGTACTTC,CASSQGRGTQYF
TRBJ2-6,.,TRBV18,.,TGTGCCAGCTCACCGGGCAGAGGGAGCTCTGGGGCCAACGTCCTGACTTTC,CASSPGRGSSGANVLTF
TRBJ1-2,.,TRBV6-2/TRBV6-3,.,TGTGCCAGCAGTAGTACAGAAACCCCCTATGGCTACACCTTC,CASSSTETPYGYTF
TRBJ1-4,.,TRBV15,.,TGTGCCACCAGCAGAGATAAGACACCTTTTGAAAAACTGTTTTTT,CATSRDKTPFEKLFF
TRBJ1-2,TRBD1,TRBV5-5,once,TGTGCCAGCAGCCTACGGGGACAGGGGGCGGACTATGGCTACACCTTC,CASSLRGQGADYGYTF
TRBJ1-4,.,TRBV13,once,TGTGCCAGCAGCTCTAGCGGAGGGGGTAAACTTAATGAAAAACTGTTTTTT,CASSSSGGGKLNEKLFF
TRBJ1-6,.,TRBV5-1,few,TGCGCCAGCAGCTTGGCGACGGGTGGAGCACCCCTCCACTTT,CASSLATGGAPLHF
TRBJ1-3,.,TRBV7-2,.,TGTGCCAGCAGGTCCACGGGGGCTGGAAACACCATATATTTT,CASRSTGAGNTIYF
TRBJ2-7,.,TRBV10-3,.,TGTGCCATCAGTGGGGGAGAGCCGGGCACCTACGAGCAGTACTTC,CAISGGEPGTYEQYF
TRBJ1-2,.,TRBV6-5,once,TGTGCCAGTTATTTCCAGGGTATTCCCTACTATGGCTACACCTTC,CASYFQGIPYYGYTF
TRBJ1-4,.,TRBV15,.,TGTGCCACCGCAAACCCAGGGCAGGCTAATGAAAAACTGTTTTTT,CATANPGQANEKLFF
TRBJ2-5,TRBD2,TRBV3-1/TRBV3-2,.,TGTGCCAGCAGCCAAGTTCCGAATTCGGCTAGCGGGGTTCAAGAGACCCAGTACTTC,CASSQVPNSASGVQETQYF
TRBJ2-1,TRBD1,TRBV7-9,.,TGTGCCAGCAGCTGGACAGGGGGCCACAATGAGCAGTTCTTC,CASSWTGGHNEQFF
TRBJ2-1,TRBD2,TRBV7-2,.,TGTGCCAGCAGGGGGCTAGCGGGAGGCGAGCAGTTCTTC,CASRGLAGGEQFF
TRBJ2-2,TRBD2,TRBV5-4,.,TGTGCCAGCAGCTACAGCGGGATTAACACCGGGGAGCTGTTTTTT,CASSYSGINTGELFF
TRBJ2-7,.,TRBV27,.,TGTGCCAGCAGTTTATCGACACGGGGGGCGGGGGACTACGAGCAGTACTTC,CASSLSTRGAGDYEQYF
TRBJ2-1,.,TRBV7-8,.,TGTGCCAGCAGCCTGATACAGGGAGCAGTCAGCAATGAGCAGTTCTTC,CASSLIQGAVSNEQFF
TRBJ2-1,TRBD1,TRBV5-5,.,TGTGCCAGCAGCTTACAGGGGAAGCAGTTCTTC,CASSLQGKQFF
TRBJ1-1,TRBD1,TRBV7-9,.,TGTGCCAGCAGCAGAGGACAGGGAAGCACTGAAGCTTTCTTT,CASSRGQGSTEAFF
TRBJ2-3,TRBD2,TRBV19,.,TGTGCCAGTAGTATAGGACTAGCGGGAGGAGATACGCAGTATTTT,CASSIGLAGGDTQYF
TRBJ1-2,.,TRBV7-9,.,TGTGCCAGCAGCCTCCCGGGGGGGCGGGGAGACTATGGCTACACCTTC,CASSLPGGRGDYGYTF
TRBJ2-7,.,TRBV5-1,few,TGCGCCAGCAGCTTGAGTAGCGGTTCCGCCTACGAGCAGTACTTC,CASSLSSGSAYEQYF
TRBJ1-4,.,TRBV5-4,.,TGTGCCAGCAGCTTGGGCGGTAATGAAAAACTGTTTTTT,CASSLGGNEKLFF
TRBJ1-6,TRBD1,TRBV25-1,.,TGTGCCAGCAGTGAATCACAGGGGAATAATTCACCCCTCCACTTT,CASSESQGNNSPLHF
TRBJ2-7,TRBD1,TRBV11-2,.,TGTGCCAGCAGCTTGGACAGGGTACGCGAGCAGTACTTC,CASSLDRVREQYF
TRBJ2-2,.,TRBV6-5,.,TGTGCCAGCAGTTATGTCAGGCAGAACACCGGGGAGCTGTTTTTT,CASSYVRQNTGELFF
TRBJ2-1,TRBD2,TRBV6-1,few,TGTGCCAGCAGTGTTGCTAGCGGGGGATCCTACAATGAGCAGTTCTTC,CASSVASGGSYNEQFF
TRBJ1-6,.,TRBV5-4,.,TGTGCCAGCAGCTTGGCACGGACAAATTCACCCCTCCACTTT,CASSLARTNSPLHF